This T cell receptor beta chain was observed in a study of PD-1 blockade in classical Hodgkin lymphoma. Study observations and caveats: Complete responders matched newly diagnosed patients in baseline diversity. Diversity in CD4+ TCRs, unlike that measured in CD8+ TCRs, had risen significantly by C4D1.

V was pared by 7 bases and J by 6 bases, with 8 bases of the junction left unmatched. The CDR3 sequence is 12 residues long. Germline values: CDR1 SQVTM, CDR2 ANQGSEA. As concerns this clone: The target antigen is unknown.

Exposure to brentuximab vedotin varied, and each patient had relapsed following autologous stem cell transplantation. Negative magnetic selection isolated CD4+ T cells from thawed PBMCs. The data were produced by immunoSEQ multiplex PCR, yet TCRdb's version contains in-frame clones alone and is incomplete. The sample carries about 2,500 clones, just over 85% recorded once. This clonotype was obtained from a human donor with classical Hodgkin lymphoma. This chain uses TRBV29-1 with TRBJ1-2; 7 bases match TRBD1. Specimen: CD4+ T cells from blood, collected at baseline. As DNA, the CDR3 is TGCAGCGCCCCGACAGGGACAGATGGCTACACCTTC. This gives the protein CSAPTGTDGYTF. The complete variable domain, with remaining parts taken from reference TRBV29-1 and TRBJ1-2, reads SAVISQKPSRDICQRGTSLTIQCQVDSQVTMMFWYRQQPGQSLTLIATANQGSEATYESGFVIDKFPISRPNLTFSTLTVSNMSPEDSSIYLCSAPTGTDGYTFGSGTRLTVV.